This is a list of T cell receptor beta chains from one sample in a study of neoadjuvant anti-PD-1 for oral cavity cancer. The protocol was immunoSEQ multiplex PCR, while the TCRdb copy is restricted to in-frame clones and leaves out a portion. The sample records 65,000 to 70,000 clones, approximately 87% being singletons. This material consisted of PBMCs, taken after nivolumab (anti-PD-1) treatment. Receptors were obtained from a person aged 35 to 85 with oral cavity squamous cell carcinoma. CDR3s include the opening cysteine and the closing phenylalanine or tryptophan. A D gene is named only where the DNA matches it firmly. The size of a clone is reported for some rows only, either as once, few or many, or as a class for expanded clones.

once,TRBJ2-6,NA,TRBV7-8,16,TGTGCCAGCAGCTTCCGACGGAACTCTGGGGCCAACGTCCTGACTTTC,CASSFRRNSGANVLTF
NA,TRBJ1-5,NA,TRBV11-2,14,TGTGCCAGCAGCTTAGGGACAGTAGATCAGCCCCAGCATTTT,CASSLGTVDQPQHF
NA,TRBJ1-1,NA,TRBV5-4,14,TGTGCCAGCACCGTGGAGTTGGAAAACACTGAAGCTTTCTTT,CASTVELENTEAFF
NA,TRBJ1-2,NA,TRBV4-1,13,TGCGCCAGCAGCCAAGTTGATACGTTCGGCTACACCTTC,CASSQVDTFGYTF
once,TRBJ1-2,NA,TRBV10-1,14,TGCGCCAGCAGTGAGGGTCAACCGGGGGGTGGCTACACCTTC,CASSEGQPGGGYTF
NA,TRBJ2-5,NA,TRBV30,15,TGTGCCTGGAGTTTAGCTCCCGGCTACCAAGAGACCCAGTACTTC,CAWSLAPGYQETQYF
NA,TRBJ2-1,NA,TRBV6-1,13,TGTGCCAGCAGTGATGACAGCCACAATGAGCAGTTCTTC,CASSDDSHNEQFF
NA,TRBJ1-5,NA,TRBV2,12,TGTGCCAGCAGTGAAGCGTTTCAGCCCCAGCATTTT,CASSEAFQPQHF
NA,TRBJ1-2,NA,TRBV5-6,14,TGTGCCAGCAGCCCCGACAGGAGGAACTATGGCTACACCTTC,CASSPDRRNYGYTF
once,TRBJ1-3,NA,TRBV10-1,13,TGCGCCAGCAAGGCCAGCTCTGGAAACACCATATATTTT,CASKASSGNTIYF
NA,TRBJ2-3,NA,TRBV7-9,15,TGTGCCAGCAGCTCCTTAGCGGTGCGCACAGATACGCAGTATTTT,CASSSLAVRTDTQYF
NA,TRBJ1-5,NA,TRBV4-1,13,TGCGCCAGCAGCCAAGCAGGCTGGCAGCCCCAGCATTTT,CASSQAGWQPQHF
NA,TRBJ2-6,NA,TRBV27,17,TGTGCCAGCAGCCAGCTGGGCAGTACCACCGGGGCCAACGTCCTGACTTTC,CASSQLGSTTGANVLTF
NA,TRBJ2-1,NA,TRBV7-8,11,TGTGCCAGCAGCTTAGTCTATGAGCAGTTCTTC,CASSLVYEQFF
NA,TRBJ2-1,TRBD2,TRBV19,18,TGTGCCAGTAGTATAGGGCTAGCGGGAGGGGTTTCCTACAATGAGCAGTTCTTC,CASSIGLAGGVSYNEQFF